This paragraph covers one T cell receptor beta chain sequence. Its antigen is currently unknown. The data belong to a study of CD8 T cells in ankylosing spondylitis. Per germline, CDR1 SGHAT and CDR2 FQNNGV. V lost 4 bases and J 2 bases, leaving 21 bases between the germline ends. CDR3 length: 18 amino acids. Making use of molecular barcodes, quantitative 5'-RACE generated TCR beta libraries. From the 5' RACE reads, TCRdb called clonotypes with MiXCR, one entry per CDR3 protein. The top ten clones hold 19% of a sample with about 750,000 distinct CDR3 sequences, around 17% of them seen once. Regarding the study as a whole: Blood from ankylosing spondylitis patients appeared to carry a characteristic roughly eight-variant TCR beta motif.

The chain uses TRBV11-2 and TRBJ1-5; D is ambiguous. The sample was blood, either unsorted or a sorted T cell fraction (not recorded which). This clonotype originated in a male donor with ankylosing spondylitis. The CDR3 spells CASSSPGVRSRGNQPQHF. DNA for the CDR3: TGTGCCAGCAGCTCACCCGGGGTAAGGTCAAGAGGCAATCAGCCCCAGCATTTT.